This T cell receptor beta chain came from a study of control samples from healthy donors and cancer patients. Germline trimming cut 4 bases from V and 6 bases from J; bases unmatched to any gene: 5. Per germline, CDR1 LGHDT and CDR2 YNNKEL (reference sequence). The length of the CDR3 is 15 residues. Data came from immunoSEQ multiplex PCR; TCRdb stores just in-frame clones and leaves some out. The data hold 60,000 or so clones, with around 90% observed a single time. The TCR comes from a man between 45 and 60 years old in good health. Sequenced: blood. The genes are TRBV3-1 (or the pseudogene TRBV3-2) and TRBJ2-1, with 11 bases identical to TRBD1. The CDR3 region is CASSRLGTGGNEQFF. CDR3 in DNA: TGTGCCAGCAGCCGACTAGGGACAGGGGGCAATGAGCAGTTCTTC.